Listed below are T cell receptor beta chains from one sample, sequenced in a study of human T cells and chemical hapten exposure. TCRdb recomputed calls from the RACE reads with MiXCR, one row per CDR3 protein. Of more than 70,000 distinct CDR3 sequences listed, 7.5% to 9.5% are singletons. This material consisted of whole blood, taken in connection with sensitization to the hapten diphenylcyclopropenone (DPC). These receptors were taken from a man aged 35-49 years with alopecia areata. Some clones in this sample may be carry-over from other donors' samples. CDR3s include the opening cysteine and the closing phenylalanine or tryptophan. D genes are given only for firm matches. Only part of the rows carry a size: once, few, many, or a class if the clone is expanded.

d_call	clone_size	v_call	j_call	cdr3_aa	cdr3_nt
TRBD2	few	TRBV15	TRBJ2-1	CATSGTSGASYNEQFF	TGTGCCACCAGTGGGACTAGCGGGGCCTCCTACAATGAGCAGTTCTTC
-	-	TRBV6-1	TRBJ1-5	CASSGSRQHSNQPQHF	TGTGCCAGCAGTGGATCCCGTCAGCATAGCAATCAGCCCCAGCATTTT
-	-	TRBV3-1	TRBJ2-3	CASSQSESTDTQYF	TGTGCCAGCAGCCAGTCAGAGAGCACAGATACGCAGTATTTT
TRBD2	-	TRBV6-2/TRBV6-3	TRBJ2-3	CASSYSGLVADTQYF	TGTGCCAGCAGTTACTCAGGACTAGTGGCAGATACGCAGTATTTT
TRBD2	few	TRBV29-1	TRBJ2-3	CSVVDGRVNTQYF	TGCAGCGTTGTGGACGGGAGGGTAAATACGCAGTATTTT
-	many	TRBV14	TRBJ1-1	CASSQVTALNTEAFF	TGTGCCAGCAGCCAAGTGACGGCTTTGAACACTGAAGCTTTCTTT
TRBD2	-	TRBV10-3	TRBJ2-2	CAISESSGRASGELFF	TGTGCCATCAGTGAGTCAAGCGGGAGGGCCTCCGGGGAGCTGTTTTTT
TRBD2	few	TRBV6-6	TRBJ2-1	CASSYDPLAGVIYNEQFF	TGTGCCAGCAGTTACGACCCCTTAGCGGGAGTGATCTACAATGAGCAGTTCTTC
-	-	TRBV14	TRBJ1-2	CASSQDSGYGYTF	TGTGCCAGCAGCCAAGATAGCGGCTATGGCTACACCTTC
-	-	TRBV7-6	TRBJ2-3	CASSRGPTTDTQYF	TGTGCCAGCAGCCGAGGGCCTACCACAGATACGCAGTATTTT
-	many	TRBV4-1	TRBJ1-5	CASSQAGGSNQPQHF	TGCGCCAGCAGCCAGGCAGGAGGCAGCAATCAGCCCCAGCATTTT
-	many	TRBV7-8	TRBJ2-5	CASSLGYHQETQYF	TGTGCCAGCAGCTTAGGCTACCACCAAGAGACCCAGTACTTC
TRBD2	few	TRBV4-1	TRBJ2-1	CASSFRLAQFSEQFF	TGCGCCAGCAGCTTCCGACTAGCACAATTCTCTGAGCAGTTCTTC
-	-	TRBV20-1	TRBJ1-1	CSATDRRRFFEAFF	TGCAGTGCTACAGACAGGCGCCGATTTTTTGAAGCTTTCTTT
-	-	TRBV19	TRBJ2-1	CASSIRLLNEQFF	TGTGCCAGTAGTATAAGACTCCTCAATGAGCAGTTCTTC
TRBD2	many	TRBV20-1	TRBJ2-1	CSARLAGNNEQFF	TGCAGTGCTAGGCTAGCGGGAAACAATGAGCAGTTCTTC
-	many	TRBV5-1	TRBJ2-3	CASSAGYSTDTQYF	TGCGCCAGCAGCGCCGGTTACTCAACAGATACGCAGTATTTT
-	many	TRBV12-3/TRBV12-4	TRBJ1-1	CASSPQGRGNTEAFF	TGTGCCAGCAGTCCTCAGGGGAGGGGTAACACTGAAGCTTTCTTT
-	few	TRBV29-1	TRBJ2-6	CSAGTLGSSGANVLTF	TGCAGCGCTGGGACATTGGGAAGCTCTGGGGCCAACGTCCTGACTTTC
-	-	TRBV11-2	TRBJ2-1	CASSSAGSGNEQFF	TGTGCCAGCAGCTCCGCAGGGTCTGGCAATGAGCAGTTCTTC
TRBD2	many	TRBV10-2	TRBJ2-3	CASSERLAGQAGTQYF	TGCGCCAGCAGCGAGAGACTAGCGGGACAAGCGGGGACGCAGTATTTT
TRBD2	few	TRBV27	TRBJ2-7	CASSSALAGTYEQYF	TGTGCCAGCAGTTCCGCACTAGCGGGAACCTACGAGCAGTACTTC
-	few	TRBV9	TRBJ2-7	CASSASSSHEQYF	TGTGCCAGCAGCGCCTCTAGCTCTCACGAGCAGTACTTC
-	-	TRBV5-1	TRBJ2-3	CASNAGFTDTQYF	TGCGCCAGCAACGCCGGGTTCACAGATACGCAGTATTTT
-	-	TRBV20-1	TRBJ2-3	CSARTSSTDTQYF	TGCAGTGCTAGGACTAGTTCCACAGATACGCAGTATTTT
TRBD2	-	TRBV3-1	TRBJ2-1	CASSPGLAGERYEQFF	TGTGCCAGCAGCCCAGGACTAGCGGGTGAGAGGTATGAGCAGTTCTTC
-	-	TRBV29-1	TRBJ2-3	CSGGTAARDTQYF	TGCAGCGGCGGGACTGCCGCACGAGATACGCAGTATTTT
-	-	TRBV7-6	TRBJ2-5	CASSPNGGQETQYF	TGTGCCAGCAGCCCAAACGGGGGACAAGAGACCCAGTACTTC
-	few	TRBV9	TRBJ2-6	CASSPRVANVLTF	TGTGCCAGCAGCCCCCGCGTGGCCAACGTCCTGACTTTC
-	few	TRBV7-2	TRBJ2-7	CASSLPGYEQYF	TGTGCCAGCAGCCTACCCGGATACGAGCAGTACTTC
TRBD2	many	TRBV28	TRBJ2-3	CASSLPRGLAGTDTQYF	TGTGCCAGCAGTTTACCCCGGGGACTAGCGGGCACAGATACGCAGTATTTT
TRBD1	-	TRBV4-3	TRBJ2-2	CASSQTTQGPGTGELFF	TGCGCCAGCAGCCAAACAACACAGGGGCCCGGGACCGGGGAGCTGTTTTTT
TRBD2	-	TRBV3-1	TRBJ2-1	CASSQDLGTGGLINEQFF	TGTGCCAGCAGCCAAGATTTGGGCACGGGAGGTCTAATTAATGAGCAGTTCTTC
-	many	TRBV2	TRBJ1-1	CASSPRLMNTEAFF	TGTGCCAGCAGTCCCCGACTTATGAACACTGAAGCTTTCTTT
-	few	TRBV4-3	TRBJ2-3	CASSQDLPRRITDTQYF	TGCGCCAGCAGCCAAGATCTTCCTCGTAGAATCACAGATACGCAGTATTTT
-	many	TRBV28	TRBJ1-4	CASSLETGRNEKLFF	TGTGCCAGCAGTTTAGAAACAGGCCGAAATGAAAAACTGTTTTTT
-	many	TRBV7-9	TRBJ1-1	CASSLEERAFF	TGTGCCAGCAGCTTAGAAGAACGCGCTTTCTTT
-	few	TRBV18	TRBJ2-3	CASSPLSQGTDTQYF	TGTGCCAGCTCACCACTATCCCAGGGCACAGATACGCAGTATTTT
-	-	TRBV19	TRBJ2-6	CASNGESGANVLTF	TGTGCCAGTAACGGAGAGTCTGGGGCCAACGTCCTGACTTTC
TRBD1	few	TRBV11-2	TRBJ1-6	CASSNGQGFNSPLHF	TGTGCCAGCAGCAACGGACAGGGTTTTAATTCACCCCTCCACTTT
-	many	TRBV6-1	TRBJ1-4	CASSDRVHEKLFF	TGTGCCAGCAGTGACAGGGTTCACGAAAAACTGTTTTTT
-	-	TRBV4-2	TRBJ2-1	CASSHKRVSYNEQFF	TGTGCCAGCAGCCACAAGCGGGTCTCCTACAATGAGCAGTTCTTC
-	few	TRBV28	TRBJ2-7	CASSRRASDVYEQYF	TGTGCCAGCAGCCGCCGAGCTAGCGATGTCTACGAGCAGTACTTC
-	many	TRBV20-1	TRBJ1-5	CSASSGRGGIDSNQPQHF	TGCAGTGCTAGCTCGGGCAGAGGGGGGATCGATAGCAATCAGCCCCAGCATTTT
-	many	TRBV13	TRBJ2-5	CASSQGSETQYF	TGTGCCAGCAGCCAGGGATCAGAGACCCAGTACTTC
TRBD2	-	TRBV28	TRBJ2-1	CASSTSGTSGKVEQFF	TGTGCCAGCAGTACCTCGGGGACTAGCGGTAAAGTTGAGCAGTTCTTC
-	few	TRBV4-2	TRBJ2-5	CASSQVSREETQYF	TGTGCCAGCAGCCAAGTCTCCAGAGAAGAGACCCAGTACTTC
TRBD2	few	TRBV5-1	TRBJ2-5	CASSLNKRGQETQYF	TGCGCCAGCAGCTTGAATAAGCGGGGCCAAGAGACCCAGTACTTC
TRBD2	-	TRBV27	TRBJ2-1	CASSPLAGGSYNEQFF	TGTGCCAGCAGTCCCTTAGCGGGAGGCTCCTACAATGAGCAGTTCTTC
-	many	TRBV18	TRBJ2-1	CASSPPTSLEQFF	TGTGCCAGCTCACCCCCGACCAGTCTCGAGCAGTTCTTC
TRBD1	-	TRBV5-1	TRBJ2-3	CASSSYRDSRGDTQYF	TGCGCCAGCAGCTCCTACCGGGACAGCCGTGGAGATACGCAGTATTTT
-	-	TRBV5-1	TRBJ1-6	CASSSVDGYNSPLHF	TGCGCCAGCAGCTCGGTTGACGGATATAATTCACCCCTCCACTTT
TRBD1	few	TRBV27	TRBJ1-6	CASSGTGGNSPLHF	TGTGCCAGCAGCGGGACAGGGGGCAATTCACCCCTCCACTTT
-	-	TRBV14	TRBJ2-1	CASSQDRIDGAANSYNEQFF	TGTGCCAGCAGCCAAGATCGGATTGATGGGGCAGCGAATTCCTACAATGAGCAGTTCTTC
TRBD1	-	TRBV5-1	TRBJ2-5	CASRDSEETQYF	TGCGCCAGCCGGGACAGCGAAGAGACCCAGTACTTC
-	few	TRBV28	TRBJ1-5	CASSLSPFQPQHF	TGTGCCAGCAGTTTGAGTCCTTTTCAGCCCCAGCATTTT